This TCR beta chain was sequenced for a study of T cells in Graves' hyperthyroidism and ophthalmopathy. The CDR3 contains 14 residues. Germline CDR1 is SGHRS and CDR2 is YFSETQ. J lost 5 bases, V lost 1 base, and 4 bases had no gene match. Diagnoses used clinical symptoms, serum thyroxine and TRAb, thyroid ultrasound and orbital computed tomography. General study findings and limits: Blood also showed most of the thyroid clonotypes that were expanded above 0.001.

Researchers amplified the TCR beta CDR3 regions from RNA transcripts. The primer set for the first-round RT-PCR of the TCR CDR3 was HTBI. A single record per CDR3 protein comes from TCRdb applying MiXCR to the multiplex PCR reads. The data contain about 160,000 distinct CDR3 sequences, 9.4% of them singletons. This clonotype was picked up many times. Antigen: not known. Sequenced material: blood. This chain uses TRBV5-1 with TRBJ2-3; 7 bases map to TRBD2. The source of this sequence is a woman under 30 with Graves' hyperthyroidism that later progressed to Graves' ophthalmopathy. The DNA of the CDR3 is TGCGCCAGCAGCTTGCAAGCGGGAAAAGATACGCAGTATTTT. It is translated as CASSLQAGKDTQYF. The full variable domain, rest sourced from reference TRBV5-1 and TRBJ2-3, is KAGVTQTPRYLIKTRGQQVTLSCSPISGHRSVSWYQQTPGQGLQFLFEYFSETQRNKGNFPGRFSGRQFSNSRSEMNVSTLELGDSALYLCASSLQAGKDTQYFGPGTRLTVL.